This T cell receptor beta chain was recovered during a study of CD8 T cells in Susac syndrome. This CDR3 has 16 residues. Trimming shortened V by 1 base and J by 0 bases, and 11 bases separated the two germline ends. In regard to this clonotype: Its antigen remains unidentified.

The RNA input was roughly 0.45 to 1 ug, and it was reverse transcribed with random hexamers. With immunoSEQ multiplex PCR, TCR beta CDR3 was amplified across 54 Vbeta and 13 Jbeta. A single record per CDR3 protein comes from TCRdb applying MiXCR to the immunoSEQ multiplex PCR reads. In the table there are more than 120,000 distinct CDR3 sequences, around 94% of which are singletons. Study findings and constraints: TCR sequencing and HLA analysis covered a relatively small number of individuals.

The authors carried out high-throughput sequencing of TCR beta. They applied it to CD8+ and CD4+ T cells obtained from blood. This TCR was sampled from a human donor in good health. The sample consisted of CD4+ T cells from PBMCs. V is TRBV12-3 or TRBV12-4 and J is TRBJ2-3; D is possibly TRBD2 (5 bases). The CDR3 DNA is TGTGCCAGCAGTTTAGGGACTCCAACTAGCACAGATACGCAGTATTTT. Translated, it gives CASSLGTPTSTDTQYF.